A single sample is the source of the 17 T cell receptor beta chains below, sequenced in a study of response to subunit inactivated influenza vaccine. TCRdb re-derived calls from the RT-PCR reads in MiXCR, one entry per CDR3 protein. The sample holds hundreds of thousands of distinct CDR3 sequences, 14% seen once. The specimen comprised PBMCs from blood, sampled around 15 days before vaccination. The receptor source for this set is a man aged 50-60 years who received an inactivated influenza vaccine.

This clonotype was seen once. The chain employs TRBV30 and TRBJ2-2; D is unresolved. V was trimmed by 4 bases and J by 8 bases, leaving 20 bases between them. CDR3 length: 15 residues. Looked up from germline, CDR1 is GTSNPN and CDR2 is SVGIG (reference sequence). CDR3 loop: CAWNMIQKGGGELFF. The CDR3 DNA reads TGTGCCTGGAATATGATACAGAAGGGCGGAGGGGAGCTGTTTTTT.

This chain connects TRBV9 to TRBJ1-6, with no clear D. V gave up 3 bases and J gave up 7 bases, with 14 bases separating them. The CDR3 has 15 amino acids. The germline V gene encodes CDR1 SGDLS and CDR2 YYNGEE. The CDR3 region has the DNA TGTGCCAGCAGCGAAGGGATCCAAGGGAATTCACCCCTCCACTTT. It codes for CASSEGIQGNSPLHF.

This clonotype was picked up a small number of times. The chain carries TRBV15 and TRBJ2-5, with 7 bases that match TRBD2. V shed 3 bases, J shed 0 bases, and the junction held 4 bases outside the gene matches. The CDR3 is made up of 15 amino acids. Germline values: CDR1 LNHNV, CDR2 YYDKDF (reference sequence). CDR3 protein: CATSSLAEYQETQYF. In nucleotides, the CDR3 is TGTGCCACCAGCAGTCTAGCGGAATACCAAGAGACCCAGTACTTC.

Only a few counts were recorded for this clonotype. An end of the junction does not agree with germline; a read error may underlie this. J is TRBJ2-3 and V is TRBV29-1, with TRBD2 matching over 11 bases. Germline-derived CDR1 and CDR2 are SQVTM and ANQGSEA. The CDR3 has 16 residues. The CDR3 DNA sequence: TGCAGCGTTCAAGAAGATAGTGCTAGCGGGAGGCGAACGCAGTATTTT. Its protein is CSVQEDSASGRRTQYF.

This clonotype was observed a few times. The rearrangement uses TRBV12-3 or TRBV12-4 and TRBJ1-2, with TRBD1 matching 10 bases. There are 16 residues in the CDR3. V was pared by 5 bases and J by 3 bases, with 9 bases of the junction left unmatched. The CDR3 region is CASSQSRTGGDYGYTF. In DNA, the CDR3 is TGTGCCAGCAGTCAATCGAGGACAGGGGGAGACTATGGCTACACCTTC.

The chain combines TRBV15 with TRBJ1-2; D might be TRBD1 (5 bases). V lost 0 bases and J 6 bases, leaving 14 bases between the germline ends. The V gene's germline CDR1 is LNHNV and CDR2 YYDKDF (reference sequence). The length of the CDR3 is 15 residues. The CDR3 DNA reads TGTGCCACCAGCAGAGATAGGGGAAGATTCGATGGCTACACCTTC. Residues: CATSRDRGRFDGYTF.

To note about this clonotype: The junction shows a germline mismatch at one end, possibly a read error. V gene TRBV20-1 combines with J gene TRBJ2-1; D is uncertain. CDR3 length equals 14 residues. Per the germline V gene, CDR1 is DFQATT and CDR2 is SNEGSKA (reference sequence). The CDR3 DNA sequence: TGCAGAGCTAGATTCCCGAGCTCCTACAATGAGCAGTTCTTC. Translation: CRARFPSSYNEQFF.

This clonotype was seen many times. V and J are TRBV28 and TRBJ2-7; TRBD1 aligns across 7 bases. CDR3 length: 15 residues. V shed 2 bases, J shed 3 bases, and the junction held 7 bases outside the gene matches. CDR1 MDHEN and CDR2 SYDVKM come from the germline V gene. CDR3 protein: CASSLPTGVNYEQYF. Written as DNA, the CDR3 is TGTGCCAGCAGTTTACCCACAGGGGTAAACTACGAGCAGTACTTC.

This rearrangement joins TRBV4-3 to TRBJ2-7; D is possibly TRBD1 (5 bases). CDR1 and CDR2 from the germline V gene are LGHNA and YSLEER. CDR3 size: 12 residues. V was pared by 0 bases and J by 9 bases, with 9 bases between. As DNA, the CDR3 is TGCGCCAGCAGCCAAGACAGGGCCGTGCAGTACTTC. This sequence encodes CASSQDRAVQYF.

This clonotype was found a few times. V is TRBV28 and J is TRBJ2-3; TRBD1 agrees at 8 bases. Per germline, CDR1 MDHEN and CDR2 SYDVKM. The CDR3 length is 14 residues. Losses at the gene ends were 5 bases for V and 7 bases for J; bases not matched to a gene: 8. The CDR3 DNA reads as TGTGCCAGCAGTCCGAGGACAGGGACCAATACGCAGTATTTT. Translation gives CASSPRTGTNTQYF. The full variable domain, in which reference TRBV28 and TRBJ2-3 provide the parts outside the CDR3, is DVKVTQSSRYLVKRTGEKVFLECVQDMDHENMFWYRQDPGLGLRLIYFSYDVKMKEKGDIPEGYSVSREKKERFSLILESASTNQTSMYLCASSPRTGTNTQYFGPGTRLTVL.

V gene TRBV20-1 combines with J gene TRBJ2-7; D uncertain. Per the germline V gene, CDR1 is DFQATT and CDR2 is SNEGSKA (reference sequence). CDR3 size: 14 residues. Trimming cost V 0 bases and J 5 bases, with 14 bases left between them. CDR3 loop: CSARDISFPNEQYF. The DNA for the CDR3 is TGCAGTGCTAGAGATATTAGCTTCCCCAACGAGCAGTACTTC.

This clonotype has only a few counts. The chain joins TRBV10-1 to TRBJ2-3, with 7 bases matching TRBD2. Germline CDR1 WNHNN, CDR2 SYGVQD (reference sequence). The CDR3 loop spans 13 amino acids. V trimming: 8 bases; J trimming: 2 bases; junction bases outside the gene matches: 4. CDR3 nucleotide sequence: TGCGCCAGCGGCCGGGACTACACAGATACGCAGTATTTT. Protein sequence: CASGRDYTDTQYF.

The chain carries TRBV6-2 or TRBV6-3 and TRBJ2-7; 10 positions agree with TRBD1. Germline values: CDR1 MNHEY, CDR2 SVGEGT. The CDR3 consists of 14 residues. V gave up 5 bases and J gave up 3 bases; unmatched junction bases: 4. CDR3 DNA: TGTGCCAGCAGTATGGGACAGGGGATCTACGAGCAGTACTTC. Its translation: CASSMGQGIYEQYF.

This clonotype was picked up many times. This rearrangement joins TRBV11-2 to TRBJ2-7; D not certain. The CDR3 loop spans 14 amino acids. V was clipped by 5 bases and J by 2 bases, with 13 bases between them. Looked up from germline, CDR1 is SGHAT and CDR2 is FQNNGV. CDR3 DNA sequence: TGTGCCAGCAGCGTCGCAGGTAACCCCTACGAGCAGTACTTC. It codes for CASSVAGNPYEQYF. The full variable domain, rest sourced from reference TRBV11-2 and TRBJ2-7, is EAGVAQSPRYKIIEKRQSVAFWCNPISGHATLYWYQQILGQGPKLLIQFQNNGVVDDSQLPKDRFSAERLKGVDSTLKIQPAKLEDSAVYLCASSVAGNPYEQYFGPGTRLTVT.

This clonotype was seen a few times. The chain recombines TRBV15 with TRBJ2-1; maybe TRBD1 (5 bases). This CDR3 is 17 amino acids long. CDR1 and CDR2 (germline): LNHNV, YYDKDF (reference sequence). Deletions cut 0 bases from V and 0 bases from J, with 12 bases between. The chain's CDR3 is CATSRDLGRASYNEQFF. As DNA, the CDR3 is TGTGCCACCAGCAGAGATCTTGGCAGGGCCTCCTACAATGAGCAGTTCTTC.

The V call is TRBV28, the J call TRBJ2-7; the D gene is possibly TRBD2 (5 bases). The germline CDR1 and CDR2 sequences are MDHEN and SYDVKM. V lost 5 bases, J lost 3 bases, and 14 bases lay in between. The CDR3 covers 14 residues. CDR3 DNA sequence: TGTGCCAGCAGTCCCAGCGACCGGGGCTACGAGCAGTACTTC. Protein: CASSPSDRGYEQYF.

This clonotype was seen a handful of times. The chain recombines TRBV6-1 with TRBJ2-7, with TRBD1 as a possible D gene (6 bases). The germline V gene encodes CDR1 MNHNS and CDR2 SASEGT. V gave up 7 bases and J gave up 4 bases, with 14 bases separating them. This CDR3 has 13 amino acids. The CDR3 protein is CASKTGTRYEQYF. The CDR3 bases are TGTGCCAGCAAGACAGGTACGAGGTACGAGCAGTACTTC.